A selection of T cell receptor beta chains follows, all from one sample in a study of blood T cells in healthy people across ages. TCRdb itself ran the 5' RACE reads through MiXCR, one entry per CDR3 protein. Among roughly 1.5 million distinct CDR3 sequences listed, 35% to 45% were seen once. The sequenced material came from blood. The receptor source for this set is a woman aged 18 to 35 in good health. The CDR3 runs from the conserved cysteine through the conserved F or W. Each record gives: J gene, clone size, D gene, V gene, CDR3 DNA, CDR3 protein. The D gene is left open where the match is weak. For some rows the clone size is stated as once, few or many, or as a class when expanded; others skip it.

TRBJ1-1 - - TRBV4-1 TGCGCCAGCAGCCAGACCCCGATGGACAGCTTTGAAGCTTTCTTT CASSQTPMDSFEAFF
TRBJ2-1 - TRBD2 TRBV9 TGTGCCAGCAGCGCCCCGTTGGGACTAGCGGGGGGAAGCTCCTACAATGAGCAGTTCTTC CASSAPLGLAGGSSYNEQFF
TRBJ2-7 once TRBD2 TRBV6-2/TRBV6-3 TGTGCCAGCAAACCTCAGGCGGGAGGCTCCCAGTACTTC CASKPQAGGSQYF
TRBJ1-1 - TRBD1 TRBV5-1 TGCGTCAGCAGCTTGGCGGACAGGGGGCCGGGCACTGAAGCTTTCTTT CVSSLADRGPGTEAFF
TRBJ2-3 few TRBD1 TRBV4-1 TGCGCCAGCAGCCAATCCGCAGGGGGCGTTACGCAGTATTTT CASSQSAGGVTQYF
TRBJ2-5 - - TRBV11-1 TGTGCCAGCAGTCGGGGAGGAGACCAAGAGACCCAGTACTTC CASSRGGDQETQYF
TRBJ2-3 few - TRBV20-1 TGCAGTGCCGGAGGGACAGCCAGCACAGATACGCAGTATTTT CSAGGTASTDTQYF
TRBJ2-1 few - TRBV6-6 TGTGCCAGCTTCGGAAGCGTGAGTGAGCAGTTCTTC CASFGSVSEQFF
TRBJ2-7 - TRBD1 TRBV6-6 TGTCCCAGCAGTTACGGGACAGGGCTCTACGAGCAGTACTTC CPSSYGTGLYEQYF
TRBJ2-5 - - TRBV7-9 TGTGCCAGCAGGGCTATGCAAGAGACCCAGTACTTC CASRAMQETQYF
TRBJ2-5 - TRBD2 TRBV12-3/TRBV12-4 TGTGCCAGCAGTCCGGGAGGACGGACTAGCGGGAACCGAGAGACCCAGTACTTC CASSPGGRTSGNRETQYF
TRBJ2-1 - TRBD2 TRBV27 TGTGCCAGCACCTCAGCTAGCGGGCCCACCTACAATGAGCAGTTCTTC CASTSASGPTYNEQFF
TRBJ1-1 few - TRBV30 TGTGCCTGGAGTGTAGGGGCAGGGGAGGGGAACACTGAAGCTTTCTTT CAWSVGAGEGNTEAFF
TRBJ2-1 - TRBD2 TRBV12-5 TGTGCTAGTGGTCCTAGCGGGAGGCATGAGCAGTTCTTC CASGPSGRHEQFF
TRBJ2-2 few TRBD2 TRBV6-5 TGTGCCAGCAGTTACGATGCGGGGGAGACGTTCACCGGGGAGCTGTTTTTT CASSYDAGETFTGELFF
TRBJ2-1 - TRBD1 TRBV7-9 TGTGCCAGCAGCTTCGGACAGGGGGTCGATGAGCAGTTCTTC CASSFGQGVDEQFF
TRBJ2-5 few - TRBV4-1 TGCGCCAGCAGCCAAGTTCCAGGGTTGGAGACCCAGTACTTC CASSQVPGLETQYF
TRBJ1-2 - - TRBV3-1 TGTGCCAGCATGGGTAGTACTTACTATGGCTACACCTTC CASMGSTYYGYTF
TRBJ2-3 few - TRBV27 TGTGCCAGCAGCCGAGGTCTCGCGGGATTAACAGATACGCAGTATTTT CASSRGLAGLTDTQYF
TRBJ2-7 - - TRBV7-2 TGTGCCAGCAGCTACCCGACAGAGTACTCCTACGAGCAGTACTTC CASSYPTEYSYEQYF
TRBJ1-1 - - TRBV7-9 TGTGCCAGCAGCTTAGTCGGGACGGAGAACACTAAAGCTTTCTTT CASSLVGTENTKAFF
TRBJ1-1 few - TRBV29-1 TGCAGCGGGGAAGGGCAAACCACTGAAGCTTTCTTT CSGEGQTTEAFF
TRBJ2-1 few TRBD2 TRBV20-1 TGCAGTGCTAACCCGCTAGCGGGAGATTGGGAGCAGTTCTTC CSANPLAGDWEQFF
TRBJ1-2 - - TRBV15 TGTGCCACCAGCAGAGCCCGGTTAACAGCCTATGGCTACACCTTC CATSRARLTAYGYTF
TRBJ1-4 - - TRBV9 TGTGCCAGCAGCGCGACAGGCCTCGACGAAAAACTGTTTTTT CASSATGLDEKLFF
TRBJ2-7 - - TRBV13 TGTGCCAGCAGCTCCTGGGCCGTGTCCTACGAGCAGTACTTC CASSSWAVSYEQYF
TRBJ2-1 few TRBD2 TRBV12-3/TRBV12-4 TGTGCCAGCAGCCGTAGCGGGGGGGGAGGTCTCTTATGGGATGAGCAGTTCTTC CASSRSGGGGLLWDEQFF
TRBJ2-1 - - TRBV4-2 TGTGCCGGCAGCCCCATTAGTGGTGAGCAGTTCTTC CAGSPISGEQFF
TRBJ1-1 many - TRBV7-9 TGTGCCAGCAGCTCCTCGAACACTGAAGCTTTCTTT CASSSSNTEAFF
TRBJ2-7 - TRBD2 TRBV14 TGTGCCAGCAGCCGACTAGCGGGTATCTACGAGCAGTACTTC CASSRLAGIYEQYF